One sample yielded the 32 T cell receptor beta chains listed below, sequenced in a study of response to subunit inactivated influenza vaccine. Each CDR3 protein is one row after TCRdb ran MiXCR on the RT-PCR reads. The sample holds some 850,000 distinct CDR3 sequences, roughly 20% seen once. Specimen: PBMCs from blood, collected roughly 5 days after vaccination. Receptors were obtained from a man aged 50-59 years who received an inactivated influenza vaccine.

This clonotype was seen a handful of times. The chain links TRBV5-1 to TRBJ2-3, with D hard to call. This CDR3 has 14 residues. V was clipped by 0 bases and J by 2 bases, with 7 bases between them. Germline assignment: CDR1 SGHRS and CDR2 YFSETQ. CDR3 sequence (DNA): TGCGCCAGCAGCTTGGAACAGCTCACAGATACGCAGTATTTT. The encoded protein is CASSLEQLTDTQYF.

The genes are TRBV10-3 and TRBJ2-3, with 9 bases aligning to TRBD2. CDR1 is ENHRY, CDR2 SYGVKD, per germline. V lost 2 bases and J lost 2; bases outside the gene matches: 8. The CDR3 totals 17 residues. This CDR3 is CAISETPAGGSTDTQYF. In DNA form, the CDR3 reads TGTGCCATCAGTGAGACTCCAGCGGGAGGATCCACAGATACGCAGTATTTT.

This rearrangement joins TRBV20-1 to TRBJ1-2, with a possible D match to TRBD1 (5 bases). The CDR3 totals 12 residues. Germline CDR1 is DFQATT and CDR2 is SNEGSKA (reference sequence). Trimming cost V 3 bases and J 7 bases, with 12 bases left between them. The CDR3 bases are TGCAGTGCTAGTCGCCAGGGCGGTGGCTACACCTTC. Translating gives CSASRQGGGYTF.

This clonotype has a count of ten or more. The V gene is TRBV6-5, the J gene TRBJ1-2; D is possibly TRBD1 (5 bases). The CDR3 is 16 amino acids. Germline values: CDR1 MNHEY, CDR2 SVGAGI. Trimming took off 2 bases at V and 8 bases at J, with 21 bases between the two ends. This CDR3 is CASSYDRQRGKEGYTF. CDR3 nucleotides: TGTGCCAGCAGTTACGATAGACAGCGCGGGAAGGAAGGCTACACCTTC.

The J gene is TRBJ2-1, the V gene TRBV5-1; D might be TRBD2 (6 bases). Germline CDR1 SGHRS, CDR2 YFSETQ. Trimming took 4 bases from V and 2 from J, leaving 16 bases between them. This CDR3 is built from 16 residues. CDR3 in DNA: TGCGCCAGCAGCGGGCCGGGGGACTGGGCCTACAATGAGCAGTTCTTC. Its protein is CASSGPGDWAYNEQFF. The full variable domain, its missing parts supplied by reference TRBV5-1 and TRBJ2-1, is KAGVTQTPRYLIKTRGQQVTLSCSPISGHRSVSWYQQTPGQGLQFLFEYFSETQRNKGNFPGRFSGRQFSNSRSEMNVSTLELGDSALYLCASSGPGDWAYNEQFFGPGTRLTVL.

This clonotype was picked up many times. This chain connects TRBV5-1 to TRBJ2-7; 10 bases align to TRBD2. This CDR3 has 18 residues. Germline CDR1 is SGHRS and CDR2 is YFSETQ. With V trimmed by 0 bases and J by 0 bases, 9 bases remained unmatched. The CDR3 sequence is CASSLEASGSTYSYEQYF. CDR3 coding DNA: TGCGCCAGCAGCTTGGAGGCTAGCGGGAGCACCTACTCCTACGAGCAGTACTTC. Full variable domain (missing parts from reference TRBV5-1 and TRBJ2-7): KAGVTQTPRYLIKTRGQQVTLSCSPISGHRSVSWYQQTPGQGLQFLFEYFSETQRNKGNFPGRFSGRQFSNSRSEMNVSTLELGDSALYLCASSLEASGSTYSYEQYFGPGTRLTVT.

This CDR3 is CASTPMASGANVLTF. The CDR3 region has the DNA TGTGCCAGCACCCCCATGGCATCTGGGGCCAACGTCCTGACTTTC. The chain recombines TRBV5-5 with TRBJ2-6; D uncertain. With 6 bases removed from V and 1 base from J, the gap between germline ends came to 11 bases. The CDR3 runs to 15 residues. Germline V gene sequence: CDR1 SGHKS, CDR2 YYEKEE (reference sequence).

V gene TRBV5-6 combines with J gene TRBJ2-5, with D perhaps matching TRBD2 (6 bases). Germline CDR1 is SGHDT and CDR2 is YYEEEE. This CDR3 contains 14 residues. Trimming cost V 4 bases and J 5 bases, with 15 bases left between them. CDR3 region: CASSAIGGLETQYF. The DNA of the CDR3 is TGTGCCAGCAGCGCAATTGGGGGGTTGGAGACCCAGTACTTC.

The chain links TRBV20-1 to TRBJ1-2; D not resolved. The CDR3 runs to 10 residues. Germline V gives CDR1 DFQATT, CDR2 SNEGSKA (reference sequence). V was cut by 4 bases and J by 6 bases, with 6 bases left in between. The chain's CDR3 is CSATGHGYTF. The DNA for the CDR3 is TGCAGTGCTACAGGCCATGGCTACACCTTC.

CDR3 region: CASSFHSDSPLHF. CDR3 DNA sequence: TGTGCCAGCAGCTTTCACAGTGATTCACCCCTCCACTTT. The chain joins TRBV11-2 to TRBJ1-6; no definite D call. CDR1 and CDR2 from the germline V gene are SGHAT and FQNNGV. Trimming shortened V by 3 bases and J by 8 bases, and 8 bases separated the two germline ends. The CDR3 sequence is 13 residues long. The whole variable domain, filled in from reference TRBV11-2 and TRBJ1-6, reads EAGVAQSPRYKIIEKRQSVAFWCNPISGHATLYWYQQILGQGPKLLIQFQNNGVVDDSQLPKDRFSAERLKGVDSTLKIQPAKLEDSAVYLCASSFHSDSPLHFGNGTRLTVT.

CDR3 in amino acids: CSVPSTGGAETQYF. The CDR3, as DNA: TGCAGCGTCCCCTCGACAGGGGGTGCCGAGACCCAGTACTTC. The V call is TRBV29-1, the J call TRBJ2-5; TRBD1 matches at 9 bases. V shed 6 bases and J 5 bases; nucleotides not matched to a gene: 10. In germline, CDR1 is SQVTM, CDR2 ANQGSEA. This CDR3 contains 14 residues.

This clonotype appeared a few times. The V gene is TRBV25-1, the J gene TRBJ2-3; 8 bases are a match to TRBD2. Germline V gene sequence: CDR1 MGHDK, CDR2 SYGVNS. Unmatched junction bases numbered 9, after V lost 0 bases and J lost 1 base. This CDR3 comprises 18 residues. DNA for the CDR3: TGTGCCAGCAGTGAATATGGAGCGGGGGTCTACCGCACAGATACGCAGTATTTT. This encodes CASSEYGAGVYRTDTQYF.

Concerning this clonotype: At one end, the junction sequence differs from germline, possibly due to a read error. The CDR3 DNA reads as TGTGCTAGCAGCTCAGGACAGGGAGATGAAAAACTGTTTTTT. Amino acid sequence: CASSSGQGDEKLFF. The chain couples TRBV7-7 to TRBJ1-4; 8 positions agree with TRBD1. CDR1 and CDR2 (germline): SSHAT, FNYEAQ (reference sequence). The CDR3 is 14 residues long.

The chain recombines TRBV4-1 with TRBJ1-5; no definite D call. Trimming took off 1 base at V and 6 bases at J, with 10 bases between the two ends. The CDR3 spans 14 residues. Germline-derived CDR1 and CDR2 are MGHRA and YSYEKL. This CDR3 reads CASSQGVASQPQHF. In DNA, the CDR3 is TGCGCCAGCAGCCAAGGGGTGGCGAGTCAGCCCCAGCATTTT.

This clonotype has ten or more counts. The J gene is TRBJ2-1, the V gene TRBV5-1; D uncertain. Germline V gene lookup returns CDR1 SGHRS and CDR2 YFSETQ. This CDR3 is 14 amino acids long. V gave up 2 bases and J gave up 6 bases, with 12 bases separating them. In DNA form, the CDR3 reads TGCGCCAGCAGCTTTGGGGAATCAGTCAATGAGCAGTTCTTC. It codes for CASSFGESVNEQFF.

V and J are TRBV6-5 and TRBJ1-3; weak D call: TRBD1 (6 bases). Germline V CDR1 and CDR2: MNHEY, SVGAGI. V was clipped by 2 bases and J by 4 bases, with 15 bases between them. This CDR3 has 16 residues. The CDR3 DNA sequence: TGTGCCAGCAGTTACCGCCCGGGGGCGCGGGGAAACACCATATATTTT. Translating gives CASSYRPGARGNTIYF.

The gene calls are TRBV7-2 and TRBJ2-1; 8 nucleotides line up with TRBD2. Germline loops: CDR1 SGHTA, CDR2 FQGNSA. J was trimmed by 8 bases and V by 1 base; bases with no gene match: 7. The CDR3 is 15 residues long. The CDR3 nucleotides are TGTGCCAGCAGCTTAGGGCCGGGAGGGTCCTATGAGCAGTTCTTC. Its translation is CASSLGPGGSYEQFF.

The V and J genes are TRBV25-1 and TRBJ1-1; D unresolved. V was clipped by 4 bases and J by 5 bases, with 17 bases between them. Germline assignment: CDR1 MGHDK and CDR2 SYGVNS. This CDR3 has 15 residues. CDR3 loop: CASSVTLGRGTEAFF. The DNA of the CDR3 is TGTGCCAGCAGTGTGACCCTAGGGCGAGGGACTGAAGCTTTCTTT.

The sample holds a few counts of this clonotype. J is TRBJ2-1 and V is TRBV6-5; 7 bases map to TRBD2. Looked up from germline, CDR1 is MNHEY and CDR2 is SVGAGI. The V segment lost 0 bases and the J segment 2 bases; nucleotides outside the gene matches: 10. This CDR3 comprises 18 residues. The CDR3 region has the DNA TGTGCCAGCAGTTACTCATGGCCGGGGGAGGGCCCCTACAATGAGCAGTTCTTC. Its protein is CASSYSWPGEGPYNEQFF.

This clonotype was picked up a small number of times. The chain employs TRBV30 and TRBJ2-3; 7 bases match TRBD2. V dropped 0 bases and J dropped 2; count of bases not matched to a gene: 5. The CDR3 is 15 residues long. Germline-derived CDR1 and CDR2 are GTSNPN and SVGIG (reference sequence). The CDR3 loop reads CAWSVAGRATDTQYF. For the CDR3, the DNA is TGTGCCTGGAGTGTAGCAGGGAGGGCCACAGATACGCAGTATTTT. The variable domain in full, completed from reference TRBV30 and TRBJ2-3, reads SQTIHQWPATLVQPVGSPLSLECTVEGTSNPNLYWYRQAAGRGLQLLFYSVGIGQISSEVPQNLSASRPQDRQFILSSKKLLLSDSGFYLCAWSVAGRATDTQYFGPGTRLTVL.

This clonotype was seen a handful of times. The chain links TRBV5-1 to TRBJ2-7, with TRBD2 matching 7 bases. The ends lost 1 base at V and 2 bases at J; junction bases unmatched: 6. CDR1 is SGHRS, CDR2 YFSETQ, per germline. The CDR3 is 15 amino acids. Written as DNA, the CDR3 is TGCGCCAGCAGCTTGCCGGGGGGAGGCACCTACGAGCAGTACTTC. This encodes CASSLPGGGTYEQYF. Supplemented by reference TRBV5-1 and TRBJ2-7, the full variable domain reads KAGVTQTPRYLIKTRGQQVTLSCSPISGHRSVSWYQQTPGQGLQFLFEYFSETQRNKGNFPGRFSGRQFSNSRSEMNVSTLELGDSALYLCASSLPGGGTYEQYFGPGTRLTVT.

This clonotype appeared a few times. The chain has TRBV20-1 and TRBJ2-3; D is perhaps TRBD2 (5 bases). V dropped 2 bases and J dropped 2 bases, with 14 bases sitting between them. This CDR3 region has 15 residues. CDR1 and CDR2 from the germline V gene are DFQATT and SNEGSKA (reference sequence). The CDR3 region has the DNA TGCAGTGCTAGATCTAGCCCTTCTCTCACAGATACGCAGTATTTT. As protein: CSARSSPSLTDTQYF.

This clonotype has only a few counts. The chain couples TRBV30 to TRBJ2-7; D may match TRBD1 or TRBD2 (6 bases each). This CDR3 is 12 amino acids long. V shed 2 bases and J shed 4 bases, with 9 bases lying between them. Germline V gives CDR1 GTSNPN, CDR2 SVGIG (reference sequence). CDR3: CAWSWRGYEQYF. CDR3 nucleotide sequence: TGTGCCTGGAGTTGGAGGGGGTACGAGCAGTACTTC.

The table lists this clonotype with many counts. The chain joins TRBV14 to TRBJ1-1; no clear D. The V gene lost 1 base and the J gene lost 0 bases, with 6 bases spanning the gap. Germline CDR1 SGHDN, CDR2 FVKESK. The CDR3 totals 14 residues. CDR3 DNA sequence: TGTGCCAGCAGCCAAGGGAGAGTGAACACTGAAGCTTTCTTT. This gives the protein CASSQGRVNTEAFF.

This clonotype came up a few times. This chain joins TRBV12-3 or TRBV12-4 and TRBJ2-5; tentative D call: TRBD2 (5 bases). Trimming took off 8 bases at V and 4 bases at J, with 11 bases between the two ends. The CDR3 extends over 12 amino acids. The CDR3 here is CASGRLRETQYF. The CDR3 region has the DNA TGTGCCAGCGGTCGACTACGAGAGACCCAGTACTTC.

The V call is TRBV5-1, the J call TRBJ2-1, with TRBD2 matching over 9 bases. Germline values: CDR1 SGHRS, CDR2 YFSETQ. CDR3 length: 14 residues. The junction had 6 bases not matched to a gene; V was cut back by 3 bases and J by 8 bases. The CDR3 DNA follows: TGCGCCAGCAGCTATAGCGGGAGTGGCGATGAGCAGTTCTTC. Translating it yields CASSYSGSGDEQFF.

This clonotype has a handful of counts. This chain uses TRBV5-1 with TRBJ2-1, with 9 bases lining up with TRBD2. V was clipped by 4 bases and J by 9 bases; unmatched bases: 11. Germline V CDR1 and CDR2: SGHRS, YFSETQ. The CDR3 length is 15 residues. The CDR3 DNA follows: TGCGCCAGCAGCCTCGACAGCGGGAGGCTCGGTGAGCAGTTCTTC. This gives the protein CASSLDSGRLGEQFF.

This clonotype was detected a few times. The chain combines TRBV7-3 with TRBJ2-1, with no clear D. This CDR3 spans 13 amino acids. Trimming stripped 6 bases from V and 9 bases from J, with 15 bases between. From germline, CDR1 is SGHTA and CDR2 FQGTGA. The CDR3 region is CASSSQLGSEQFF. The CDR3 nucleotides read TGTGCCAGCAGTTCTCAACTGGGGTCTGAGCAGTTCTTC. The complete variable domain, with remaining parts taken from reference TRBV7-3 and TRBJ2-1, reads GAGVSQTPSNKVTEKGKYVELRCDPISGHTALYWYRQSLGQGPEFLIYFQGTGAADDSGLPNDRFFAVRPEGSVSTLKIQRTERGDSAVYLCASSSQLGSEQFFGPGTRLTVL.

J is TRBJ2-5 and V is TRBV29-1; 11 bases are a match to TRBD2. CDR3 size: 16 residues. J lost 2 bases, V lost 1 base, and 6 bases had no gene match. CDR1 SQVTM and CDR2 ANQGSEA come from the germline V gene. CDR3 in DNA: TGCAGCGTTGAAGGGACTAGCGGGCAGTTTCAAGAGACCCAGTACTTC. Translating gives CSVEGTSGQFQETQYF.

This clonotype was detected ten times or more. The gene calls are TRBV20-1 and TRBJ2-3; D is perhaps TRBD1 or TRBD2 (5 bases each). Germline-derived CDR1 and CDR2 are DFQATT and SNEGSKA (reference sequence). This CDR3 is 12 amino acids long. V was clipped by 6 bases and J by 6 bases, with 13 bases between them. CDR3 nucleotides: TGCAGTGCCATGGACTGGGGGGATACGCAGTATTTT. This sequence encodes CSAMDWGDTQYF.

V gene TRBV20-1 combines with J gene TRBJ2-1; 9 nucleotides align to TRBD1. V dropped 6 bases and J dropped 7; count of bases not matched to a gene: 13. Germline CDR1 and CDR2: DFQATT and SNEGSKA (reference sequence). CDR3 length: 15 residues. The CDR3 coding sequence is TGCAGTGCGACGACGCTACAGGGGGCGGTAAATGAGCAGTTCTTC. Translating gives CSATTLQGAVNEQFF.

The chain combines TRBV3-1 with TRBJ2-7; D gene unclear. There are 16 residues in the CDR3. Germline assignment: CDR1 LGHDT and CDR2 YNNKEL (reference sequence). Trimming left V 1 base short and J 3 bases short, with 16 bases between. The CDR3 sequence is CASSQVDPDPNYEQYF. The CDR3 DNA sequence: TGTGCCAGCAGCCAAGTGGATCCGGACCCGAACTACGAGCAGTACTTC.